The present TCR beta chain was sequenced within a study of immune heterogeneity within non-small cell lung tumors. A remark on this clonotype: This clone may be a read error of a much larger clone one base away.

Multiplex PCR (32 V and 13 J primers) was used to amplify the TCR beta CDR3. Using its own MiXCR run on the multiplex PCR reads, TCRdb lists one record per CDR3 protein. In the table there are thousands of distinct CDR3 sequences, more than 25% of which are singletons. The template consisted of bulk tumor genomic DNA, with around 600 ng used per sample. Multiple widely separated biopsies were taken from each primary tumor at surgery. With untreated, newly diagnosed non-small cell lung cancer, the patients went on to undergo curative surgery. Sequencing was done on a sample of lung tumor tissue. The receptor was isolated from a man in his fifties or sixties with non-small cell lung cancer.

CDR3: CSSNPVGELNTEAFF. For the CDR3, the DNA is TGTTCCAGCAACCCCGTAGGGGAACTGAACACTGAAGCTTTCTTT. V and J are TRBV7-9 and TRBJ1-1; D possibly corresponds to TRBD1 (5 bases). Germline lookup yields CDR1 SEHNR and CDR2 FQNEAQ (reference sequence). The CDR3 extends over 15 amino acids. Full variable domain (remainder filled in from reference TRBV7-9 and TRBJ1-1): DTGVSQNPRHKITKRGQNVTFRCDPISEHNRLYWYRQTLGQGPEFLTYFQNEAQLEKSRLLSDRFSAERPKGSFSTLEIQRTEQGDSAMYLCSSNPVGELNTEAFFGQGTRLTVV.